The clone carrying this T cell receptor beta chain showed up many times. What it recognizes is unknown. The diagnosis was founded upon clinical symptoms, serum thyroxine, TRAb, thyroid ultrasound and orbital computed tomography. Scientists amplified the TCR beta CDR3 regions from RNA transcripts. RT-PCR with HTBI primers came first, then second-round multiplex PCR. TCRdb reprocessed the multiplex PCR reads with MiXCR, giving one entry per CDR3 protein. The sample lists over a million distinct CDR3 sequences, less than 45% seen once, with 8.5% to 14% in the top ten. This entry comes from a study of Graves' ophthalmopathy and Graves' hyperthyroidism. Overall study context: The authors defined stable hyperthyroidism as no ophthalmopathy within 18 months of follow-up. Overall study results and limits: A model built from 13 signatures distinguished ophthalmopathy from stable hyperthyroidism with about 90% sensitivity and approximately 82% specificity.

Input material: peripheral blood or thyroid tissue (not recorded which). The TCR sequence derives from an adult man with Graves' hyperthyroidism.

CDR3 sequence reads: CASSLSTGSEAFF. DNA of the CDR3: TGTGCCAGCAGCTTGTCGACAGGGAGTGAAGCTTTCTTT. J is TRBJ1-1 and V is TRBV7-9; 7 bases are a match to TRBD1. CDR1 SEHNR and CDR2 FQNEAQ come from the germline V gene (reference sequence). The CDR3 has 13 amino acids. The ends lost 3 bases at V and 7 bases at J; junction bases unmatched: 5. Full variable domain (remainder filled in from reference TRBV7-9 and TRBJ1-1): DTGVSQNPRHKITKRGQNVTFRCDPISEHNRLYWYRQTLGQGPEFLTYFQNEAQLEKSRLLSDRFSAERPKGSFSTLEIQRTEQGDSAMYLCASSLSTGSEAFFGQGTRLTVV.